A selection of T cell receptor beta chains follows, all from one sample in a study of T-cell reconstitution after alpha-beta-depleted transplantation in children. TCRdb passed the PCR reads through MiXCR, listing each CDR3 protein once. The sample consists of approximately 240,000 distinct CDR3 sequences, approximately 11% of them appearing once. The material sequenced was PBMCs, taken before TCRalphabeta/CD19-depleted stem cell transplant. Source of these receptors: a child less than two years old with acute myeloid leukemia, due to receive a stem cell transplant. CDR3s leave out the opening cysteine and the closing phenylalanine or tryptophan.

>TRBV12-3/TRBV12-4
ASSPVAGPYEQY
>TRBV7-8
ASTTGTGLYNEQF
>TRBV11-1
ASSFEPGLAGVRGTGELF
>TRBV29-1
SVSRDHYNEQF
>TRBV10-3
ATLGQGDTGELF
>TRBV4-1
ASSQDWAGSRNQPQH
>TRBV11-3
ASSFGGLRLHETQY
>TRBV5-1
ATPQGASYEQY
>TRBV5-1
ASTVGGAENIQY
>TRBV5-1
ASSLGGGIAKNIQY
>TRBV7-2
ASSLGTSGPYEQY
>TRBV12-3/TRBV12-4
ASSFGGLAPSYEQY
>TRBV9
ASSGGVGYEQY
>TRBV9
ASNREGTGELF
>TRBV6-5
ASRLTPLMNTEAF
>TRBV20-1
SARGFGGTEAF
>TRBV28
ASSQGIAGVYEQY
>TRBV2
ASSALGFNEQF
>TRBV28
ASSRKTSGRSTDTQY
>TRBV12-3/TRBV12-4
AGSPSGEQF
>TRBV10-1
ASSRGTYNEQF
>TRBV6-1
ASGSRRDLVYEQY
>TRBV29-1
SVAQALGNEKLF
>TRBV5-5
ASSTTLDGQPQH
>TRBV18
ASSPSNSVSGANVLT